This is a list of T cell receptor beta chains from one sample in a study of shared clonotypes between healthy human individuals. Generated by immunoSEQ multiplex PCR, the TCRdb table keeps only in-frame clones and is missing some. Of millions of clones listed, over 85% are singletons. Input material: naive CD8+ T cells sorted from blood. The receptors derive from a man younger than 35 in good health. CDR3s include the opening cysteine and the closing phenylalanine or tryptophan. A D gene is named only where the DNA matches it firmly. The listing skips clone size in some rows; elsewhere it reads once, few, many or a size class.

-	TRBV10-2	TRBJ2-2	-	CASSEMGATGELFF	TGCGCCAGCAGTGAGATGGGCGCTACCGGGGAGCTGTTTTTT
once	TRBV13	TRBJ1-1	-	CASSSDPSMGTEAFF	TGTGCCAGCAGCTCGGACCCATCAATGGGCACTGAAGCTTTCTTT
-	TRBV29-1	TRBJ1-2	-	CSVDRGLVNYGYTF	TGCAGCGTTGACAGGGGCCTTGTTAACTATGGCTACACCTTC
-	TRBV28	TRBJ2-5	TRBD2	CASSPQSGLAGTETQYF	TGTGCCAGCAGTCCCCAGTCCGGACTAGCGGGAACGGAGACCCAGTACTTC
-	TRBV28	TRBJ2-5	-	CASSLTLFGQETQYF	TGTGCCAGCAGTTTGACACTCTTCGGGCAAGAGACCCAGTACTTC
-	TRBV7-3	TRBJ1-1	-	CASSPSPMEMNTEAFF	TGTGCCAGCAGCCCATCCCCGATGGAAATGAACACTGAAGCTTTCTTT
-	TRBV10-2	TRBJ2-3	-	CASSGWGTDTQYF	TGCGCCAGCAGCGGTTGGGGCACAGATACGCAGTATTTT
-	TRBV29-1	TRBJ1-2	TRBD1	CSVDLPDRGEGGYTF	TGCAGCGTAGACCTCCCGGACAGGGGAGAAGGTGGCTACACCTTC
-	TRBV2	TRBJ1-4	-	CASSDPQGINEKLFF	TGTGCCAGCAGTGACCCCCAGGGGATTAATGAAAAACTGTTTTTT
-	TRBV7-8	TRBJ2-1	TRBD2	CASSLAGGYNEQFF	TGTGCCAGCAGCTTAGCGGGGGGGTACAATGAGCAGTTCTTC
-	TRBV7-8	TRBJ2-2	TRBD2	CASSSPGLAGYTGELFF	TGTGCCAGCAGCTCTCCGGGACTAGCGGGATACACCGGGGAGCTGTTTTTT
few	TRBV29-1	TRBJ2-7	-	CSVEDNSYEQYF	TGCAGCGTTGAGGACAACTCCTACGAGCAGTACTTC
-	TRBV5-5	TRBJ2-7	-	CASSLDITGYEQYF	TGTGCCAGCAGCTTGGATATCACAGGCTACGAGCAGTACTTC
-	TRBV9	TRBJ1-5	TRBD1	CASSVAGGPDQPQHF	TGTGCCAGCAGCGTAGCAGGGGGCCCAGATCAGCCCCAGCATTTT
-	TRBV6-5	TRBJ2-5	TRBD1	CASSFGTGSGETQYF	TGTGCCAGCAGTTTCGGGACAGGGAGCGGTGAGACCCAGTACTTC
-	TRBV5-6	TRBJ2-7	-	CASSLVDGYEQYF	TGTGCCAGCAGCTTGGTAGACGGGTACGAGCAGTACTTC
-	TRBV6-5	TRBJ2-4	-	CGTAGWFNIQYF	TGTGGGACAGCGGGATGGTTCAACATTCAGTACTTC
-	TRBV4-2	TRBJ2-1	TRBD2	CASSQESGNSYNEQFF	TGTGCCAGCAGCCAAGAAAGCGGGAACTCCTACAATGAGCAGTTCTTC
-	TRBV11-2	TRBJ2-3	-	CASSPGGGSTDTQYF	TGTGCCAGCAGCCCAGGTGGAGGGAGCACAGATACGCAGTATTTT
-	TRBV14	TRBJ2-1	-	CASSQEGVWDEQFF	TGTGCCAGCAGCCAAGAGGGGGTATGGGATGAGCAGTTCTTC
-	TRBV14	TRBJ2-1	-	CASSQGYNEQFF	TGTGCCAGCAGCCAAGGTTACAATGAGCAGTTCTTC
-	TRBV5-6	TRBJ2-4	TRBD1	CASSPGQVLAKNIQYF	TGTGCCAGCAGCCCGGGACAGGTGCTAGCCAAAAACATTCAGTACTTC
-	TRBV27	TRBJ2-7	TRBD1	CASSFGTGANEQYF	TGTGCCAGCAGTTTTGGGACAGGGGCAAACGAGCAGTACTTC
-	TRBV9	TRBJ1-2	-	CASQRQAAGYTF	TGTGCCAGCCAGAGACAGGCAGCTGGCTACACCTTC
-	TRBV28	TRBJ2-7	TRBD2	CASSYRLHGGEQYF	TGTGCCAGCAGTTATAGGTTGCACGGGGGGGAGCAGTACTTC
-	TRBV9	TRBJ2-1	TRBD2	CASSVGEGGRTYNEQFF	TGTGCCAGCAGCGTAGGGGAGGGAGGGAGAACCTACAATGAGCAGTTCTTC
-	TRBV27	TRBJ2-5	-	CASSFFSEGRTQYF	TGTGCCAGCAGTTTTTTTAGCGAGGGAAGGACCCAGTACTTC
-	TRBV4-2	TRBJ2-1	-	CASSPPESGLYNEQFF	TGTGCCAGCAGCCCTCCGGAGAGCGGGCTCTACAATGAGCAGTTCTTC
few	TRBV27	TRBJ1-2	TRBD1	CASSPGTAFGYTF	TGTGCCAGCAGTCCTGGGACAGCGTTTGGCTACACCTTC
-	TRBV28	TRBJ2-7	-	CASSWDTAYEQYF	TGTGCCAGCAGTTGGGACACCGCCTACGAGCAGTACTTC
-	TRBV27	TRBJ2-5	TRBD2	CASSTVRGRALETQYF	TGTGCCAGCAGTACCGTCCGCGGGAGGGCCTTGGAGACCCAGTACTTC